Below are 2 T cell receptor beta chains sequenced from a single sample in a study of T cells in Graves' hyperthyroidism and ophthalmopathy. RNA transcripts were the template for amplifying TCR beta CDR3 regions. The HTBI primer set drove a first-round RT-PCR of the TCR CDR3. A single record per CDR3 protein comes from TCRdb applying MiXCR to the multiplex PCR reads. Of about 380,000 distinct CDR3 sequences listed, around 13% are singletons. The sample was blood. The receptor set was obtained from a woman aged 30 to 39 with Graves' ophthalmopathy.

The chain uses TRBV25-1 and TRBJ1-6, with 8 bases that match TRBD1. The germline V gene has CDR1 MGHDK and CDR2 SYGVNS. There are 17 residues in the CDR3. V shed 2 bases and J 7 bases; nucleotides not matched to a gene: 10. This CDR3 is CASSERQGKSTNSPLHF. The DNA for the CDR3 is TGTGCCAGCAGTGAAAGACAGGGGAAGTCGACCAATTCACCCCTCCACTTT.

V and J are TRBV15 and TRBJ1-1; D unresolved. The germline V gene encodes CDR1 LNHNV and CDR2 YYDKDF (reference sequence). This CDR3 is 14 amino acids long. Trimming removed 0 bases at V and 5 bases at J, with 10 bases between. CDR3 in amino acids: CATSRDGIGTEAFF. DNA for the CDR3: TGTGCCACCAGCAGAGATGGGATTGGAACTGAAGCTTTCTTT. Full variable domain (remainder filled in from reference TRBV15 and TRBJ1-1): DAMVIQNPRYQVTQFGKPVTLSCSQTLNHNVMYWYQQKSSQAPKLLFHYYDKDFNNEADTPDNFQSRRPNTSFCFLDIRSPGLGDTAMYLCATSRDGIGTEAFFGQGTRLTVV.